The subject of this entry is one TCR beta chain. Its antigen is unknown. MiXCR, applied by TCRdb to the reads, yields one record per CDR3 protein. The table has approximately 990,000 distinct CDR3 sequences, less than 40% seen once. These data belong to a study of T cell repertoires in cytomegalovirus infection. Study findings and constraints: CMV-specific TCR beta clonotypes restricted by HLA-C dominated the ex vivo response. CMV carriers with the relevant HLA were identified by cumulative public TCR beta family frequency.

The CDR3 has 18 residues. V lost 7 bases and J lost 4; bases outside the gene matches: 13. Germline assignment: CDR1 LNHDA and CDR2 SQIVND (reference sequence). This rearrangement joins TRBV19 to TRBJ2-2; TRBD1 matches at 12 bases. The source of this sequence is a human donor in good health (CMV status not recorded). Some clones in this sample may be carry-over from other donors' samples. Sequenced here: cultured CD8+ T cells from PBMCs, sampled from culture after CMV antigen stimulation. DNA of the CDR3: TGTGCCAGTACCCAAGGGACAGGGGGCAGTTTTGGCACCGGGGAGCTGTTTTTT. Its protein product is CASTQGTGGSFGTGELFF.